The present TCR beta chain was sequenced within a study of T-cell memory formation after mild COVID-19. V was pared by 4 bases and J by 8 bases, with 8 bases of the junction left unmatched. The CDR3 loop spans 14 amino acids. The germline V gene encodes CDR1 SGHVS and CDR2 FNYEAQ. TCRdb used MiXCR to reprocess the 5' RACE reads, holding one entry per CDR3 protein. The table includes roughly 280,000 distinct CDR3 sequences, 15% to 20% detected once. Sequencing was performed on PBMCs or a T cell subset sorted from them (not recorded which). The clonotype comes from a man aged 18 to 30 who had mild COVID-19 (a few samples of this study predate the infection). Cell type and time point are not known. V usage is TRBV7-6 and J usage is TRBJ2-1; 7 nucleotides line up with TRBD1. The CDR3 here is CASSSNRGEYEQFF. The CDR3 DNA is TGTGCCAGCAGCTCTAACAGGGGCGAGTATGAGCAGTTCTTC.